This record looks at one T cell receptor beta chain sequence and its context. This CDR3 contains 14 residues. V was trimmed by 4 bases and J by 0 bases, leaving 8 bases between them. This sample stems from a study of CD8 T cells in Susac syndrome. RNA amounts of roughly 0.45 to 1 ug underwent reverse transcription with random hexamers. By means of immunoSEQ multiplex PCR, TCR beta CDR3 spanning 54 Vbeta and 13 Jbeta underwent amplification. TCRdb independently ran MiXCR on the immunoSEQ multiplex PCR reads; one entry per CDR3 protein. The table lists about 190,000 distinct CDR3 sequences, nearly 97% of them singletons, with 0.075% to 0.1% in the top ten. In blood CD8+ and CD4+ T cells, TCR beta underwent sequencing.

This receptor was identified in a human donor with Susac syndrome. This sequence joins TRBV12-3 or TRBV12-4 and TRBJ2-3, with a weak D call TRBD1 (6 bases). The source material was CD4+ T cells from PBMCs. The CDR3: CASSSRGSTDTQYF. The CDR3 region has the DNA TGTGCCAGCAGTTCCAGGGGAAGCACAGATACGCAGTATTTT.